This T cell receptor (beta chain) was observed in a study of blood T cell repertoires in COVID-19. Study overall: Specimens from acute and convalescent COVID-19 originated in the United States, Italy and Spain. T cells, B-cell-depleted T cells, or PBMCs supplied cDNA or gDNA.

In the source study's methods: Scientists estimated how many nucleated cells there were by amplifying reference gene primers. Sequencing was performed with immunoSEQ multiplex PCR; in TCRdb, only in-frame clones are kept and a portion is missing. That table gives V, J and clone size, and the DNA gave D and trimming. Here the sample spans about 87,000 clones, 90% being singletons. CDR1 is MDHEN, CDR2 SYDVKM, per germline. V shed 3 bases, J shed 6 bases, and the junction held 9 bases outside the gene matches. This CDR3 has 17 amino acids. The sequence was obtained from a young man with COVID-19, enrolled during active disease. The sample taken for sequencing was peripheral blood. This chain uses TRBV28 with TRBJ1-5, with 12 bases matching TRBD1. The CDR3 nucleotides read TGTGCCAGCAGTTTGGGGACCGGGACAGGGGGCCGTCAGCCCCAGCATTTT. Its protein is CASSLGTGTGGRQPQHF.